Following are 18 T cell receptor beta chains from one sample sequenced in a study of OX40 agonist ivuxolimab in advanced cancers. Sequenced by immunoSEQ multiplex PCR; TCRdb stores in-frame clones only, minus some. The table has about 55,000 clones, about nine tenths seen once. The source was CD4+ or CD8+ T cells sorted from blood, collected in a trial of the OX40 agonist ivuxolimab. The source of these receptors is an adult with an advanced solid tumor such as melanoma, head and neck, liver or kidney cancer.

The V call is TRBV7-3, the J call TRBJ2-7, with unresolved D. The ends were cut back, 0 bases at V and 3 bases at J, with 9 bases in the middle. The CDR3 sequence is 14 residues long. Germline values: CDR1 SGHTA, CDR2 FQGTGA. DNA for the CDR3: TGTGCCAGCAGCTTAACGAGCGTCAACTACGAGCAGTACTTC. This codes for CASSLTSVNYEQYF.

This CDR3 reads CASSLTQGYEQYF. Written as DNA, the CDR3 is TGTGCCAGCAGTCTCACACAGGGCTACGAGCAGTACTTC. The gene calls are TRBV27 and TRBJ2-7; D might be TRBD1 (6 bases). The V end was cut by 5 bases, the J end by 3 bases, with 11 bases between. The CDR3 is 13 amino acids. The germline gives CDR1 MNHEY, CDR2 SMNVEV (reference sequence).

The V call is TRBV19, the J call TRBJ2-2, with 7 bases matching TRBD2. Germline CDR1 LNHDA, CDR2 SQIVND (reference sequence). The CDR3 sequence is 15 residues long. The trim removed 4 bases at V and 4 bases at J, leaving 6 bases unmatched. DNA for the CDR3: TGTGCCAGTAGTACCGCGGGGGTAGGCACCGGGGAGCTGTTTTTT. Amino acids: CASSTAGVGTGELFF.

This clone has a single count. V gene TRBV28 combines with J gene TRBJ1-6; 9 bases match TRBD1. This CDR3 is 15 amino acids long. From germline, CDR1 is MDHEN and CDR2 SYDVKM. Losses at the gene ends were 2 bases for V and 5 bases for J; bases not matched to a gene: 1. The chain's CDR3 is CASSLGQGNNSPLHF. Written as DNA, the CDR3 is TGTGCCAGCAGTTTAGGACAGGGGAATAATTCACCCCTCCACTTT.

This clone turned up a few times. The chain employs TRBV11-3 and TRBJ1-1; D is unclear. The V end was cut by 0 bases, the J end by 4 bases, with 6 bases between. The CDR3 runs 13 residues. CDR1 and CDR2 (germline): SGHNT, YENEEA. CDR3 bases: TGTGCCAGCAGCTTAGATGGGAGCACTGAAGCTTTCTTT. Protein: CASSLDGSTEAFF.

To note about this clone: One junction end does not reproduce the germline sequence, and a read error may be involved. CDR3 DNA sequence: TGTGCCAGCAGAGAAGGACGGCTCTACAATGAGCAGTTCTTC. Its protein is CASREGRLYNEQFF. The chain employs TRBV6-1 and TRBJ2-1, with D unclear. This CDR3 region has 14 residues. Germline-derived CDR1 and CDR2 are MNHNS and SASEGT.

This chain connects TRBV6-5 to TRBJ2-1; 7 nucleotides match TRBD2. Per germline, CDR1 MNHEY and CDR2 SVGAGI. This CDR3 region has 14 residues. With 5 bases clipped from V and 9 bases from J, the junction kept 10 bases outside the gene matches. The CDR3 here is CASSNRLANTEQFF. CDR3 nucleotides: TGTGCCAGCAGTAACCGACTAGCAAACACTGAGCAGTTCTTC.

The chain uses TRBV11-2 and TRBJ2-1; TRBD1 is a possible D gene (5 bases). Trimming left V 1 base short and J 6 bases short, with 10 bases between. Germline V gene lookup returns CDR1 SGHAT and CDR2 FQNNGV. This CDR3 comprises 14 residues. The CDR3 DNA sequence: TGTGCCAGCAGCTTAGGGGGCCGACTCAATGAGCAGTTCTTC. As protein: CASSLGGRLNEQFF.

The chain recombines TRBV29-1 with TRBJ2-7; D is perhaps TRBD1 or TRBD2 (6 bases each). The V gene lost 6 bases and the J gene lost 4 bases, with 16 bases spanning the gap. The CDR3 length is 13 residues. CDR1 is SQVTM and CDR2 is ANQGSEA in the germline V gene. CDR3 nucleotide sequence: TGCAGCGTCGCCGAGTGGGGGGCATACGAGCAGTACTTC. Protein sequence: CSVAEWGAYEQYF.

The genes are TRBV16 and TRBJ2-4; no clear D. CDR3 length: 17 residues. Trimming took 0 bases from V and 1 from J, leaving 13 bases between them. Germline CDR1 is KGHSY and CDR2 is FQNENV. The DNA of the CDR3 is TGTGCCAGCAGCCAATCGGTCGGCCCTGGGGCCAAAAACATTCAGTACTTC. Translating it yields CASSQSVGPGAKNIQYF.

The chain recombines TRBV18 with TRBJ2-2; 9 positions match TRBD2. The CDR3 is 16 residues long. V lost 3 bases to trimming and J lost 2 bases; unmatched junction nucleotides: 4. Germline loops: CDR1 KGHSH, CDR2 LQKENI. DNA of the CDR3: TGTGCCAGCTCACCGACAGCGGGAGGAAACACCGGGGAGCTGTTTTTT. Encoded protein: CASSPTAGGNTGELFF.

The chain joins TRBV5-1 to TRBJ2-2, with 14 bases aligning to TRBD2. V was pared by 4 bases and J by 4 bases, with 15 bases of the junction left unmatched. In germline, CDR1 is SGHRS, CDR2 YFSETQ. CDR3 length: 20 amino acids. DNA for the CDR3: TGCGCCAGCAGCGCCCTCATCCCGGGACTAGCGGGAGAACGCACCGGGGAGCTGTTTTTT. Its protein product is CASSALIPGLAGERTGELFF.

The chain couples TRBV2 to TRBJ2-7; 8 positions agree with TRBD2. The V gene's germline CDR1 is SNHLY and CDR2 FYNNEI. Unmatched junction bases numbered 0, after V lost 5 bases and J lost 0 bases. The CDR3 contains 13 residues. CDR3 in DNA: TGTGCCAGCAGTAGCGGGAGCTCCTACGAGCAGTACTTC. Residues: CASSSGSSYEQYF.

The chain uses TRBV5-5 and TRBJ1-1; D gene unclear. The germline CDR1 and CDR2 sequences are SGHKS and YYEKEE (reference sequence). The CDR3 consists of 14 residues. Trimming shortened V by 2 bases and J by 1 base, and 9 bases separated the two germline ends. The chain's CDR3 is CASSFQVKNTEAFF. CDR3 DNA sequence: TGTGCCAGCAGCTTTCAGGTAAAGAACACTGAAGCTTTCTTT.

The chain employs TRBV25-1 and TRBJ2-7; TRBD2 matches at 8 bases. There are 15 residues in the CDR3. Trimming at V came to 4 bases and at J to 0 bases, leaving 5 bases not matched to a gene. Germline CDR1 MGHDK, CDR2 SYGVNS. The CDR3 loop reads CASSVTSGNSYEQYF. Written as DNA, the CDR3 is TGTGCCAGCAGTGTAACTAGCGGTAACTCCTACGAGCAGTACTTC.

As DNA, the CDR3 is TGTGCCAGTTCGAAACTTATTTCCTACGAGCAGTACTTC. Amino acids: CASSKLISYEQYF. The V call is TRBV19, the J call TRBJ2-7, with no clear D. From germline, CDR1 is LNHDA and CDR2 SQIVND (reference sequence). CDR3 length equals 13 residues. Trimming left V 8 bases short and J 1 base short, with 12 bases between. The full variable domain, its missing parts supplied by reference TRBV19 and TRBJ2-7, is DGGITQSPKYLFRKEGQNVTLSCEQNLNHDAMYWYRQDPGQGLRLIYYSQIVNDFQKGDIAEGYSVSREKKESFPLTVTSAQKNPTAFYLCASSKLISYEQYFGPGTRLTVT.

In its sample, this clone was seen a few times. The chain recombines TRBV28 with TRBJ2-4; tentatively, D is TRBD1 (7 bases). Trimming stripped 3 bases from V and 9 bases from J, with 24 bases between. Germline V gene lookup returns CDR1 MDHEN and CDR2 SYDVKM. There are 17 residues in the CDR3. The CDR3 loop reads CASSFPKTGRGFSIQYF. Written as DNA, the CDR3 is TGTGCCAGCAGTTTTCCTAAGACAGGGCGGGGATTCAGCATTCAGTACTTC.

The chain carries TRBV27 and TRBJ1-1; D perhaps matches TRBD1 (5 bases). Trimming took off 2 bases at V and 0 bases at J, with 16 bases between the two ends. The CDR3 covers 17 residues. The germline CDR1 and CDR2 sequences are MNHEY and SMNVEV (reference sequence). CDR3 DNA: TGTGCCAGCAGTTTAACAGGAAGGTCTTCAATGAACACTGAAGCTTTCTTT. Protein product: CASSLTGRSSMNTEAFF.